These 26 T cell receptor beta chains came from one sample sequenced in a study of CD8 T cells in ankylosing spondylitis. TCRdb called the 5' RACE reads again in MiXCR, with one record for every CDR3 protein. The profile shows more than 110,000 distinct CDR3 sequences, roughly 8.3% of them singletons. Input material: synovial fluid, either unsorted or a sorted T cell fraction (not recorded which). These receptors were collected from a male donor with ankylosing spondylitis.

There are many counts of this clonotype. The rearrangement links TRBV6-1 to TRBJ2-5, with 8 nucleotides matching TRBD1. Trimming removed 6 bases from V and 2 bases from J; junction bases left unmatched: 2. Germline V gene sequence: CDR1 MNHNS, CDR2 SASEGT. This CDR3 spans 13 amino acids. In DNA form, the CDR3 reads TGTGCCAGCAGCGGGACAGGACAAGAGACCCAGTACTTC. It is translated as CASSGTGQETQYF.

The CDR3 DNA is TGTGCCAGCAGTGTTGGAGCGGGCGCCTACAATGAGCAGTTCTTC. This sequence encodes CASSVGAGAYNEQFF. The chain uses TRBV2 and TRBJ2-1; TRBD2 is a possible D gene (6 bases). With 4 bases removed from V and 2 bases from J, the gap between germline ends came to 12 bases. The CDR3 is 15 amino acids. Germline V gene lookup returns CDR1 SNHLY and CDR2 FYNNEI.

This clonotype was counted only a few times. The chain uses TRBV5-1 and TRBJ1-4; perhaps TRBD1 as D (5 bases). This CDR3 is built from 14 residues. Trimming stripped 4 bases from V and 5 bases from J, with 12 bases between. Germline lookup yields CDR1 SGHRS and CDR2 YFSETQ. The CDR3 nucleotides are TGCGCCAGCAGCCGGGACGGCGAAAATGAAAAACTGTTTTTT. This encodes CASSRDGENEKLFF. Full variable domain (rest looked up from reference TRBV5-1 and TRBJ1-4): KAGVTQTPRYLIKTRGQQVTLSCSPISGHRSVSWYQQTPGQGLQFLFEYFSETQRNKGNFPGRFSGRQFSNSRSEMNVSTLELGDSALYLCASSRDGENEKLFFGSGTQLSVL.

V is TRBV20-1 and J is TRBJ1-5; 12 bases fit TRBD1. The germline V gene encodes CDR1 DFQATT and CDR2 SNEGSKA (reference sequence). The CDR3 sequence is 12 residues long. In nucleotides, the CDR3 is TGCGGGACAGGGGGCGCGGGACAGCCCCAGCATTTT. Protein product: CGTGGAGQPQHF.

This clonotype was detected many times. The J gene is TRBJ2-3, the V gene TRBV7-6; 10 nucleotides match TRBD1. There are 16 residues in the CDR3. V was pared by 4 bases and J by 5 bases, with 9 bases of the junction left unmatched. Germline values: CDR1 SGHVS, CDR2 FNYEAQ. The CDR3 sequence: CASSSYGTGAVDTQYF. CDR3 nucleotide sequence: TGTGCCAGCAGCTCTTACGGGACAGGGGCTGTAGATACGCAGTATTTT.

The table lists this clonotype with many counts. The DNA of the CDR3 is TGTGCCAGCAGCTTAAATAGGGGATGGGGGGGGTCACCCCTCCACTTT. It is translated as CASSLNRGWGGSPLHF. V gene TRBV7-3 combines with J gene TRBJ1-6; possible D gene TRBD1, 5 bases. This CDR3 region has 16 residues. Germline CDR1 SGHTA, CDR2 FQGTGA. The germline V and J ends were trimmed by 1 base and 10 bases, with 17 bases remaining between them.

CDR3 sequence reads: CATASETGVGQPQHF. CDR3 coding DNA: TGTGCCACCGCGTCCGAGACAGGGGTTGGTCAGCCCCAGCATTTT. J is TRBJ1-5 and V is TRBV6-1, with 8 bases fitting TRBD1. Germline CDR1 and CDR2: MNHNS and SASEGT. The V and J ends lost 10 bases and 6 bases, in that order; junction bases with no gene match: 14. The CDR3 runs to 15 residues.

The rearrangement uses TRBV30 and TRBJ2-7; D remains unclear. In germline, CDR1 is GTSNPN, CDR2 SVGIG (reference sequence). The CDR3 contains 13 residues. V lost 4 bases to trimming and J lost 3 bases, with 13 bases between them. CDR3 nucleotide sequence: TGTGCCTGGACACTTCCACCTAGCTACGAGCAGTACTTC. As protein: CAWTLPPSYEQYF.

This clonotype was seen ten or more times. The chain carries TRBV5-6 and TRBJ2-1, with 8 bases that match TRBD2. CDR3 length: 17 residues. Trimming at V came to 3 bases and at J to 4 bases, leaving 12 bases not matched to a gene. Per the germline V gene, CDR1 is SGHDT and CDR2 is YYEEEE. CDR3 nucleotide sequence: TGTGCCAGCAGCTCTGCCGGGACTAGGAGAGTTTACAATGAGCAGTTCTTC. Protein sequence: CASSSAGTRRVYNEQFF.

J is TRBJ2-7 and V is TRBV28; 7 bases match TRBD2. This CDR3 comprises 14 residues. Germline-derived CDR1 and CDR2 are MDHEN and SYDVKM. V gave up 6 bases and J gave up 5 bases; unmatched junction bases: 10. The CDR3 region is CASRLPGGSNEQYF. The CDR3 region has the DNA TGTGCCAGCAGGCTTCCTGGCGGGAGCAACGAGCAGTACTTC.

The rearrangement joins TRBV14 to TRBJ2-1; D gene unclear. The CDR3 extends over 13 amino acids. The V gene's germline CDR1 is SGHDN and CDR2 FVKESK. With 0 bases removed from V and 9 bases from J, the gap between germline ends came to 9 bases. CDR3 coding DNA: TGTGCCAGCAGCCAAGATGAAAGAAGTGAGCAGTTCTTC. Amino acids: CASSQDERSEQFF.

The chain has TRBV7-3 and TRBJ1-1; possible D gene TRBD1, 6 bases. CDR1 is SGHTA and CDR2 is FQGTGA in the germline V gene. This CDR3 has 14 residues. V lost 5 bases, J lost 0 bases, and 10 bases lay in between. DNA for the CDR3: TGTGCCAGCAGCCCGGACAGCATGAACACTGAAGCTTTCTTT. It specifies CASSPDSMNTEAFF. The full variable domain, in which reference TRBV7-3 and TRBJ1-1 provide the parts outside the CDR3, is GAGVSQTPSNKVTEKGKYVELRCDPISGHTALYWYRQSLGQGPEFLIYFQGTGAADDSGLPNDRFFAVRPEGSVSTLKIQRTERGDSAVYLCASSPDSMNTEAFFGQGTRLTVV.

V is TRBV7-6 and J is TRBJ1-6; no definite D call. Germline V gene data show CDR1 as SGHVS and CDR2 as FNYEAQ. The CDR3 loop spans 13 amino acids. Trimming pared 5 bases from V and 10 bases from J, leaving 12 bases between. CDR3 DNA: TGTGCCAGCAGCCCCCAGGAGAGATCACCCCTCCACTTT. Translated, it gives CASSPQERSPLHF.

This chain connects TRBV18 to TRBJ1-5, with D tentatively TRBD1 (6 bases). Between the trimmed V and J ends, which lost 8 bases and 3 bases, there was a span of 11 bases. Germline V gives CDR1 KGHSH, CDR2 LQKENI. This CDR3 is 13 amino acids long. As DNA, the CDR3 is TGTGCCAGCCAAGGACAGTACAATCAGCCCCAGCATTTT. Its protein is CASQGQYNQPQHF.

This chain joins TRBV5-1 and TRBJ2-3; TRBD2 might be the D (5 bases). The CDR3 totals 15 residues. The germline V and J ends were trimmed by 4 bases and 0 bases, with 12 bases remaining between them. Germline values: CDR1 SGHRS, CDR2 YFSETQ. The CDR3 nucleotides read TGCGCCAGCAGCACCTGGACTTCTAGCACAGATACGCAGTATTTT. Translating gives CASSTWTSSTDTQYF.

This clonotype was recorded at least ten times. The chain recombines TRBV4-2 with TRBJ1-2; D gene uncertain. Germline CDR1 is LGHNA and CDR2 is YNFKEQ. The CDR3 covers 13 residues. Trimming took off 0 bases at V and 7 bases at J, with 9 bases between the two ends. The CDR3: CASSQDAGRGYTF. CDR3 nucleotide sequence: TGTGCCAGCAGCCAAGATGCGGGCCGTGGCTACACCTTC.

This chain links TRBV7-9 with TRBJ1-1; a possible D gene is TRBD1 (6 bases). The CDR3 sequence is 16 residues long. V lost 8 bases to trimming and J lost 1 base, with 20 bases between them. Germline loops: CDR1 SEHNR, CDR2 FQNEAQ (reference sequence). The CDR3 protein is CASAFTPARGNTEAFF. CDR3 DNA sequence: TGTGCCAGCGCTTTTACACCCGCCAGGGGGAACACTGAAGCTTTCTTT.

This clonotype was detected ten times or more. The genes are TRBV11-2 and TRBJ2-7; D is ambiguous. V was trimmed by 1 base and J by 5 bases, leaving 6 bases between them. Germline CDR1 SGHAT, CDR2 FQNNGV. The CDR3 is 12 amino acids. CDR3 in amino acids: CASSLAWDEQYF. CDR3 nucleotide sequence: TGTGCCAGCAGCTTAGCATGGGACGAGCAGTACTTC.

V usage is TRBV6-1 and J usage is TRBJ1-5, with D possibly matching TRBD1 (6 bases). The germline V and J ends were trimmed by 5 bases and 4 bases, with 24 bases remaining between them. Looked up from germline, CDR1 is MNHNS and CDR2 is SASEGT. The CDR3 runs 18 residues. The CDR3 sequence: CASSLGGRSGHHNQPQHF. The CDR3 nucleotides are TGTGCCAGCAGTCTTGGGGGAAGATCGGGACACCATAATCAGCCCCAGCATTTT.

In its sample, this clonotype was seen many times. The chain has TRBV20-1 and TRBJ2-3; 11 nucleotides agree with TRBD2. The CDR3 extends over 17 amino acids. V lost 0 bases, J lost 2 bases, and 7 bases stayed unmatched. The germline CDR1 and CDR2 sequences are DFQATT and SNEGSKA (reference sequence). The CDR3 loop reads CSARDPLTSGDTDTQYF. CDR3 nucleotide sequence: TGCAGTGCTAGAGATCCCTTGACTAGCGGGGACACAGATACGCAGTATTTT.

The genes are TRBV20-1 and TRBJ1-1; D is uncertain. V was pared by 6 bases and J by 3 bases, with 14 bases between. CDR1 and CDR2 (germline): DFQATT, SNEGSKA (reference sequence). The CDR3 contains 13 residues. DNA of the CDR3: TGCAGTGCCAGGCAAGGGTGGGACACTGAAGCTTTCTTT. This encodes CSARQGWDTEAFF.

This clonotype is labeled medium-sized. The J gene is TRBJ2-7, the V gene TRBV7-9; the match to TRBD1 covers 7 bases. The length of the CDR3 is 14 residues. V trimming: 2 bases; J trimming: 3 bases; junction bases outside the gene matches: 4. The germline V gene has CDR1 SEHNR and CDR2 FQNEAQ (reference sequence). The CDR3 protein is CASSLTGVNYEQYF. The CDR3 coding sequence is TGTGCCAGCAGCTTAACAGGGGTCAACTACGAGCAGTACTTC. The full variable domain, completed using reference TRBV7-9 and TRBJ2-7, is DTGVSQNPRHKITKRGQNVTFRCDPISEHNRLYWYRQTLGQGPEFLTYFQNEAQLEKSRLLSDRFSAERPKGSFSTLEIQRTEQGDSAMYLCASSLTGVNYEQYFGPGTRLTVT.

The CDR3 DNA reads as TGTGCCAGCAGCTTTCGGCGGAACACTGAAGCTTTCTTT. It translates to CASSFRRNTEAFF. The gene calls are TRBV7-2 and TRBJ1-1; the D is unclear. This CDR3 has 13 residues. Deletions cut 3 bases from V and 1 base from J, with 6 bases between. Germline CDR1 is SGHTA and CDR2 is FQGNSA.

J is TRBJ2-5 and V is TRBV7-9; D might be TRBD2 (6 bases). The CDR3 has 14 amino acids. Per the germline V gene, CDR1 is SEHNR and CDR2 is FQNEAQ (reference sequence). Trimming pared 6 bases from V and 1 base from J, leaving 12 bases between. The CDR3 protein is CASSTGLPQETQYF. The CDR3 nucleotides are TGTGCCAGCAGTACGGGACTTCCCCAAGAGACCCAGTACTTC. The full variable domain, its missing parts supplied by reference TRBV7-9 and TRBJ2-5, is DTGVSQNPRHKITKRGQNVTFRCDPISEHNRLYWYRQTLGQGPEFLTYFQNEAQLEKSRLLSDRFSAERPKGSFSTLEIQRTEQGDSAMYLCASSTGLPQETQYFGPGTRLLVL.

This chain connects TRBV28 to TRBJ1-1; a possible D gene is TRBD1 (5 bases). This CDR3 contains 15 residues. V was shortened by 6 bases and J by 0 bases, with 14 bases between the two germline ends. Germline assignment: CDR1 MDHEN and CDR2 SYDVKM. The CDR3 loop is CASRLSGDVNTEAFF. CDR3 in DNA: TGTGCCAGCAGACTCTCCGGGGACGTGAACACTGAAGCTTTCTTT. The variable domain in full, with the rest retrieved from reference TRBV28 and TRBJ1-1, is DVKVTQSSRYLVKRTGEKVFLECVQDMDHENMFWYRQDPGLGLRLIYFSYDVKMKEKGDIPEGYSVSREKKERFSLILESASTNQTSMYLCASRLSGDVNTEAFFGQGTRLTVV.

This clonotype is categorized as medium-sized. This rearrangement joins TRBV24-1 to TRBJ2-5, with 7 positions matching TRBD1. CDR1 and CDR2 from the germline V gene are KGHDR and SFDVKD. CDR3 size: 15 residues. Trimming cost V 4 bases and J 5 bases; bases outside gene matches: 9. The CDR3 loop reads CATSESTGSGETQYF. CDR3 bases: TGTGCCACCAGTGAGTCGACAGGGTCGGGGGAGACCCAGTACTTC.